Listed below are T cell receptor beta chains from one sample, sequenced in a study of response to subunit inactivated influenza vaccine. Each CDR3 protein is one row after TCRdb ran MiXCR on the RT-PCR reads. The sample records about 800,000 distinct CDR3 sequences, over 20% being singletons. This material consisted of PBMCs from blood, taken 4 to 6 days after vaccination. The receptors originated from a man aged 50-59 years who received an inactivated influenza vaccine. CDR3s include the opening cysteine and the closing phenylalanine or tryptophan. The D gene is left open where the match is weak. Some rows have no size entry. The others give once, few or many, or a class for an expanded clone.

clone size,CDR3 length,V gene,J gene,D gene,CDR3 protein,CDR3 DNA
few,15,TRBV28,TRBJ2-5,NA,CASKKQGVNSETQYF,TGTGCCAGCAAAAAGCAAGGGGTGAATTCGGAGACCCAGTACTTC
NA,15,TRBV5-1,TRBJ2-3,TRBD2,CASSMTAGGPDTQYF,TGCGCCAGCAGCATGACAGCGGGAGGCCCAGATACGCAGTATTTT
once,15,TRBV4-1,TRBJ2-7,TRBD1,CASSQFQGAAYEQYF,TGCGCCAGCAGCCAATTTCAGGGGGCCGCCTACGAGCAGTACTTC
NA,14,TRBV5-1,TRBJ2-2,TRBD1,CASSPGQGSGELFF,TGCGCCAGCAGCCCCGGACAGGGGAGCGGGGAGCTGTTTTTT
NA,17,TRBV9,TRBJ2-1,NA,CASSYSFGSESYNEQFF,TGTGCCAGCAGCTATTCCTTCGGGAGTGAGTCCTACAATGAGCAGTTCTTC
NA,12,TRBV6-1,TRBJ1-5,NA,CASTFSDQPQHF,TGTGCCAGCACGTTCAGCGATCAGCCCCAGCATTTT
NA,16,TRBV27,TRBJ2-7,TRBD2,CASSSGLAGISYEQYF,TGTGCCAGCAGTTCGGGACTAGCGGGTATCTCCTACGAGCAGTACTTC
many,12,TRBV5-5,TRBJ2-2,NA,CASSLLDGELFF,TGTGCCAGCAGCTTGCTTGACGGGGAGCTGTTTTTT
many,14,TRBV20-1,TRBJ2-1,NA,CSARDGLSWDEQFF,TGCAGTGCTAGAGATGGGCTCTCCTGGGATGAGCAGTTCTTC
few,15,TRBV29-1,TRBJ2-7,NA,CSVDQASEKTHEQYF,TGCAGCGTTGATCAGGCTAGCGAAAAGACCCACGAGCAGTACTTC
few,15,TRBV10-3,TRBJ1-3,NA,CAISTTRESRNTIYF,TGTGCCATCAGTACCACCAGGGAGAGTAGGAACACCATATATTTT
few,14,TRBV20-1,TRBJ2-3,NA,CSARVSENTDTQYF,TGCAGTGCTAGAGTGTCAGAAAACACAGATACGCAGTATTTT
few,16,TRBV5-6,TRBJ2-3,TRBD1,CASSGGTGRRTDTQYF,TGTGCCAGCAGCGGCGGGACAGGGAGGAGGACAGATACGCAGTATTTT
few,15,TRBV24-1,TRBJ2-7,TRBD1,CATSPTGTGSVEQYF,TGTGCCACCAGTCCAACCGGGACAGGGTCCGTCGAGCAGTACTTC
few,12,TRBV10-2,TRBJ2-7,NA,CASMGRGYEQYF,TGCGCCAGCATGGGTAGGGGCTACGAGCAGTACTTC
few,15,TRBV7-2,TRBJ2-2,TRBD2,CASSTGTSGTGELFF,TGTGCCAGCAGCACCGGGACTAGCGGGACCGGGGAGCTGTTTTTT
few,14,TRBV20-1,TRBJ2-1,TRBD2,CSAPREGLDNEQFF,TGCAGTGCCCCCAGGGAGGGCTTGGACAATGAGCAGTTCTTC
NA,13,TRBV20-1,TRBJ2-3,NA,CSQGNSLTDTQYF,TGCAGTCAGGGTAACAGCCTCACAGATACGCAGTATTTT
many,15,TRBV12-3/TRBV12-4,TRBJ2-5,TRBD2,CASSAGRLYQETQYF,TGTGCCAGCAGTGCCGGGAGGCTGTACCAAGAGACCCAGTACTTC
few,14,TRBV5-1,TRBJ1-2,TRBD1,CASSYGQGASGYTF,TGCGCCAGCAGCTACGGACAGGGGGCGTCTGGCTACACCTTC
many,12,TRBV5-1,TRBJ2-5,TRBD1,CASRTGEETQYF,TGCGCCAGTAGGACAGGGGAAGAGACCCAGTACTTC
NA,14,TRBV20-1,TRBJ2-2,TRBD2,CSAVGGAGTGELFF,TGCAGTGCGGTCGGGGGGGCCGGCACCGGGGAGCTGTTTTTT
NA,12,TRBV5-6,TRBJ2-5,NA,CASSTAQETQYF,TGTGCCAGCAGCACGGCTCAAGAGACCCAGTACTTC
few,18,TRBV11-1,TRBJ2-7,NA,CASSSSRVPQVGDYEQYF,TGTGCCAGCAGCTCCTCTCGGGTCCCACAAGTGGGGGACTACGAGCAGTACTTC
NA,15,TRBV10-2,TRBJ2-3,NA,CASSVGSDNTDTQYF,TGCGCCAGCAGTGTGGGTAGCGATAATACAGATACGCAGTATTTT
NA,14,TRBV6-5,TRBJ1-5,NA,CASSYGRVGQPQHF,TGTGCCAGCAGTTACGGCAGGGTGGGGCAGCCCCAGCATTTT
NA,15,TRBV12-3/TRBV12-4,TRBJ2-7,TRBD1,CASSDQGARGYEQYF,TGTGCCAGCAGTGATCAGGGGGCGCGAGGGTACGAGCAGTACTTC
few,16,TRBV7-8,TRBJ2-7,TRBD1,CASSLSRTGGPYEQYF,TGTGCCAGCAGCCTAAGTAGGACAGGGGGTCCCTACGAGCAGTACTTC
few,14,TRBV4-2,TRBJ2-5,TRBD1,CASSRGQGIQTQYF,TGTGCCAGCAGCCGAGGACAGGGGATACAGACCCAGTACTTC
NA,17,TRBV5-5,TRBJ2-7,TRBD2,CASSFGGLGAGKYEQYF,TGTGCCAGCAGCTTTGGTGGTTTGGGAGCGGGAAAATACGAGCAGTACTTC
NA,13,TRBV7-9,TRBJ2-7,NA,CASSLHSAYEQYF,TGTGCCAGCAGCTTACACTCCGCCTACGAGCAGTACTTC
NA,16,TRBV6-5,TRBJ2-3,NA,CASSYGVGGGADTQYF,TGTGCCAGCAGTTATGGAGTGGGGGGTGGGGCAGATACGCAGTATTTT
NA,14,TRBV7-2,TRBJ2-2,TRBD2,CASSFGGGTGELFF,TGTGCCAGCAGCTTTGGGGGAGGGACCGGGGAGCTGTTTTTT
few,14,TRBV20-1,TRBJ1-5,NA,CSASRRTLNQPQHF,TGCAGTGCTAGTCGTCGGACACTTAATCAGCCCCAGCATTTT
NA,13,TRBV20-1,TRBJ2-7,NA,CSARKGGPDEQYF,TGCAGTGCTAGAAAGGGGGGCCCAGACGAGCAGTACTTC
many,13,TRBV7-3,TRBJ2-5,TRBD2,CASSIAGGETQYF,TGTGCCAGCAGCATAGCGGGGGGGGAGACCCAGTACTTC
NA,14,TRBV7-2,TRBJ2-5,TRBD1,CASSLSGGAKTQYF,TGTGCCAGCAGCTTATCAGGGGGCGCGAAGACCCAGTACTTC
few,19,TRBV3-1,TRBJ2-6,NA,CASSQVNSRGSSGANVLTF,TGTGCCAGCAGCCAAGTGAATAGTAGGGGCTCTTCTGGGGCCAACGTCCTGACTTTC
NA,14,TRBV5-5,TRBJ1-2,NA,CASSSFGTHYGYTF,TGTGCCAGCAGCTCCTTCGGGACACACTATGGCTACACCTTC
few,14,TRBV30,TRBJ1-2,NA,CAWRAYAGRYGYTF,TGTGCCTGGAGGGCGTACGCCGGGAGATATGGCTACACCTTC
many,13,TRBV12-3/TRBV12-4,TRBJ1-2,NA,CASSLGLLYGYTF,TGTGCCAGCAGTTTAGGACTTCTGTATGGCTACACCTTC
few,14,TRBV10-3,TRBJ1-1,NA,CAISEAGMNTEAFF,TGTGCCATCAGTGAAGCGGGTATGAACACTGAAGCTTTCTTT
NA,14,TRBV5-5,TRBJ1-2,NA,CASRYRTENYGYTF,TGTGCCAGCAGATACAGGACGGAGAACTATGGCTACACCTTC
NA,13,TRBV20-1,TRBJ2-1,TRBD1,CSCPGGTYNEQFF,TGCAGTTGCCCAGGGGGTACCTACAATGAGCAGTTCTTC
NA,16,TRBV2,TRBJ2-5,TRBD2,CASLKSGTSGSETQYF,TGTGCCAGCCTGAAGTCCGGGACTAGCGGGTCGGAGACCCAGTACTTC
few,14,TRBV11-2,TRBJ2-2,NA,CASSPKRVGGELFF,TGTGCCAGCAGCCCCAAGCGAGTAGGCGGGGAGCTGTTTTTT
few,14,TRBV20-1,TRBJ1-1,NA,CSARPRGRNTEAFF,TGCAGTGCTAGGCCCCGCGGGCGTAACACTGAAGCTTTCTTT
few,14,TRBV5-1,TRBJ2-5,NA,CASSLRSDRETQYF,TGCGCCAGCAGCTTGAGGTCTGATCGAGAGACCCAGTACTTC